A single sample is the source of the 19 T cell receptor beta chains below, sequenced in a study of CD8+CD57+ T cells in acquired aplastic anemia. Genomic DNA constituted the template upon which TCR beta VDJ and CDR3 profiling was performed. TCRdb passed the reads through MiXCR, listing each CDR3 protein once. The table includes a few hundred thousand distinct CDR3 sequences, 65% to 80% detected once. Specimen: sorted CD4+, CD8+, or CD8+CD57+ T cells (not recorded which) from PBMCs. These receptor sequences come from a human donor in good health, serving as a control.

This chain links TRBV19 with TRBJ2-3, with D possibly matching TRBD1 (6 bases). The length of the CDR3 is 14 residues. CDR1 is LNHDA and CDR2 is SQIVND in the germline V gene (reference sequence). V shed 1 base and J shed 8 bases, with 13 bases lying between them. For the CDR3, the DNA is TGTGCCAGTAGTATAGCCCTGGGGGCCGTTACGCAGTATTTT. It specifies CASSIALGAVTQYF.

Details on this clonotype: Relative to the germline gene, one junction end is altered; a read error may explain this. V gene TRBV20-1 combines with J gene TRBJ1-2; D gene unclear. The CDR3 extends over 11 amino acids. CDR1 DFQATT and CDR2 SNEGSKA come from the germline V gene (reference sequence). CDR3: CSARTGSGNTF. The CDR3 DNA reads TGCAGCGCTAGGACGGGATCTGGTAACACCTTC.

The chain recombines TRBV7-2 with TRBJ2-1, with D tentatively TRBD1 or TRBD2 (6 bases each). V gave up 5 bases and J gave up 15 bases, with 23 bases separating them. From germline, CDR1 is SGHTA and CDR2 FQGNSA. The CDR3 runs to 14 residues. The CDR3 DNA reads TGTGCCAGCAGCGCCGGGGGCTCCTACAATGGGCCGTTCTTC. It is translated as CASSAGGSYNGPFF.

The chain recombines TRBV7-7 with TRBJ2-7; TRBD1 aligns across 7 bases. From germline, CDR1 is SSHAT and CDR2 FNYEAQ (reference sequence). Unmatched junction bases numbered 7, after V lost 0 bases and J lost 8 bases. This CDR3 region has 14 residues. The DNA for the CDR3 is TGTGCCAGCAGCTTAGCGGGGACAGCCCACAAGCAGTACTTC. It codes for CASSLAGTAHKQYF.

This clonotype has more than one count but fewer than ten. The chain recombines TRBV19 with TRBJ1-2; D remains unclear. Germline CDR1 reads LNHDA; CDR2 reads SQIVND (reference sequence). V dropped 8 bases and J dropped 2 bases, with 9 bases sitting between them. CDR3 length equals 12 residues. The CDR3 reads CASWTVNYGYTF. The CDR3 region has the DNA TGTGCCAGTTGGACGGTCAACTATGGCTACACCTTC.

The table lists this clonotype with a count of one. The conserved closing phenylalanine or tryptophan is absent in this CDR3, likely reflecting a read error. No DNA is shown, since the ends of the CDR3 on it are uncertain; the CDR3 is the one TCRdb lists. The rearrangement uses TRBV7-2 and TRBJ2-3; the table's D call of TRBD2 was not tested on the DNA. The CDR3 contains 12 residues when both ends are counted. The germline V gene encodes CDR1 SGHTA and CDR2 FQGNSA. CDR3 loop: CASSPGPARHQV.

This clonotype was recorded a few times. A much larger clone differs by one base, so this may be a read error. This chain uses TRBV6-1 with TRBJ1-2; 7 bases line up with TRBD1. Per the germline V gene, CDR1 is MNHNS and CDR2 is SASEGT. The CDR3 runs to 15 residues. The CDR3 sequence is CASSTTGTVPYGYTF. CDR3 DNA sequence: TGTGCCAGCAGTACCACCGGGACAGTCCCCTACGGCTACACTTTC.

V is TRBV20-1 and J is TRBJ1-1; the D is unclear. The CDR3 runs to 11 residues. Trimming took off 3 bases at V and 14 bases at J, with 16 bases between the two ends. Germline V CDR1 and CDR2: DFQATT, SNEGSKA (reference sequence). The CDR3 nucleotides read TGCAGTGCTAGCGATGGGCTCGTTGAATTCTTT. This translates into CSASDGLVEFF.

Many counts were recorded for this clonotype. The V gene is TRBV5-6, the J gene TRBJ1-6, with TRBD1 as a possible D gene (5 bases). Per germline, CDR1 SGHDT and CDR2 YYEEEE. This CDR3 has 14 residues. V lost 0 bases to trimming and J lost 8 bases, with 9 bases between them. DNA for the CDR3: TGTGCCAGCAGCTTGGGACAGTCGGATTCACCCCTCCACTTT. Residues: CASSLGQSDSPLHF.

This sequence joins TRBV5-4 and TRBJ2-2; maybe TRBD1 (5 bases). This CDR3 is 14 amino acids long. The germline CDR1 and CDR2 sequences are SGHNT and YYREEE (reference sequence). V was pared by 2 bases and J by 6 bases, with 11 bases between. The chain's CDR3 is CASSFRARAGELFF. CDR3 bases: TGTGCCAGCAGCTTTCGTGCCAGGGCCGGGGAGCTGTTTTTT. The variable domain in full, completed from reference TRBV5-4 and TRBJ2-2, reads ETGVTQSPTHLIKTRGQQVTLRCSSQSGHNTVSWYQQALGQGPQFIFQYYREEENGRGNFPPRFSGLQFPNYSSELNVNALELDDSALYLCASSFRARAGELFFGEGSRLTVL.

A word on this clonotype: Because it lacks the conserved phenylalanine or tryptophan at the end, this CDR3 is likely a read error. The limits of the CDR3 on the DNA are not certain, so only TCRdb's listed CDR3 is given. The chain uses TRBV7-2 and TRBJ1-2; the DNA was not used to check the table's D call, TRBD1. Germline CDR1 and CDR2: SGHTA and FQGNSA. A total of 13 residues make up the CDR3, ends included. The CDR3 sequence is CASSLVDRGGNTD.

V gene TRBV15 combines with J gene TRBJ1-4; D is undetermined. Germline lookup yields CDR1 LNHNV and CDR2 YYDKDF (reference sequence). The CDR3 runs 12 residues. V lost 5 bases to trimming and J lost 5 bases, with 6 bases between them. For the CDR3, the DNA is TGTGCCACCAGCTTGAGAAATGAAAAACTGTTTTTT. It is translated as CATSLRNEKLFF.

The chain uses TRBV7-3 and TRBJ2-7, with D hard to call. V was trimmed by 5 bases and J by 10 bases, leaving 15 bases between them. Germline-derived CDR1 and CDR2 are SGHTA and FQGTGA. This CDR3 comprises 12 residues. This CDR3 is CASSHPVRDQYF. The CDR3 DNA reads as TGTGCCAGCAGCCACCCTGTGCGCGACCAGTACTTC.

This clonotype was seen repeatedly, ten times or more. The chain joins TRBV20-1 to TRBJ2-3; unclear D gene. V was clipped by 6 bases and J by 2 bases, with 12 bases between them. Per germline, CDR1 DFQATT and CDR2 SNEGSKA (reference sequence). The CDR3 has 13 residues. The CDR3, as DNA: TGCAGTGCCATAGCCTTTGACACAGATACGCAGTATTTT. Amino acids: CSAIAFDTDTQYF.

For the CDR3, the DNA is TGTGCCAGCAGCGTGTGTCTCGCGGCTCGCACAAATGAGCAGTTCTTC. It is translated as CASSVCLAARTNEQFF. The chain recombines TRBV7-8 with TRBJ2-1; D remains ambiguous. The CDR3 loop spans 16 amino acids. V gave up 5 bases and J gave up 7 bases, with 21 bases separating them. Germline CDR1 and CDR2: SGHVS and FQNEAQ.

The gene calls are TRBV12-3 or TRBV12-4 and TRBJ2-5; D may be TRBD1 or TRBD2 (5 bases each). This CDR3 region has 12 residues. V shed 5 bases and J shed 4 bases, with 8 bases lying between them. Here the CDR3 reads CASSRGVETQYF. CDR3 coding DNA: TGTGCCAGCAGTAGAGGGGTAGAGACCCAGTACTTC.

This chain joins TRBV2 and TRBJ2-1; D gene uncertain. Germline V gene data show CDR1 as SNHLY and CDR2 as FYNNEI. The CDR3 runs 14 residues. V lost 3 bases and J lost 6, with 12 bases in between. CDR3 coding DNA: TGTGCCAGCAGTGAGATTCTCACTACCAATGAGCAGTTCTTC. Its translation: CASSEILTTNEQFF. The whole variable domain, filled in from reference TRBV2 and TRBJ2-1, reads EPEVTQTPSHQVTQMGQEVILRCVPISNHLYFYWYRQILGQKVEFLVSFYNNEISEKSEIFDDQFSVERPDGSNFTLKIRSTKLEDSAMYFCASSEILTTNEQFFGPGTRLTVL.

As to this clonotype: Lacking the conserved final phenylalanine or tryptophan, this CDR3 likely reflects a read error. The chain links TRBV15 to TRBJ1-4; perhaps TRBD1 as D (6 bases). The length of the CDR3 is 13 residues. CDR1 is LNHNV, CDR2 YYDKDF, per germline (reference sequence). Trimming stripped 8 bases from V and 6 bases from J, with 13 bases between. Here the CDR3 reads CATGRNRDEKLFS. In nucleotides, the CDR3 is TGTGCCACCGGGAGAAACAGGGATGAAAAACTGTTTTCC.

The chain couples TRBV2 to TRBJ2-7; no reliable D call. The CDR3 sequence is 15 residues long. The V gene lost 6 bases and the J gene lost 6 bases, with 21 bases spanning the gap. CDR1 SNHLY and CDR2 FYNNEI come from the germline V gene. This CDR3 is CASSEDGPSRAEQYF. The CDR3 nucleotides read TGTGCCAGCAGCGAGGACGGCCCTTCGAGAGCCGAGCAGTACTTC.